The 10 T cell receptor beta chains below all came from one sample that was sequenced in a study of T-cell memory formation after mild COVID-19. Via MiXCR, TCRdb re-called the 5' RACE reads, giving one row per CDR3 protein. Here the sample spans hundreds of thousands of distinct CDR3 sequences, over 15% being singletons. The sequencing sample was made of PBMCs or a T cell subset sorted from them (not recorded which). The receptor source for this set is a man between 18 and 35 years old who had mild COVID-19 (a few samples of this study predate the infection). Cell type and time point are not known.

This clonotype was observed a few times. The chain recombines TRBV3-1 with TRBJ2-5, with 7 bases identical to TRBD2. This CDR3 is 15 amino acids long. Germline assignment: CDR1 LGHDT and CDR2 YNNKEL (reference sequence). V lost 4 bases, J lost 6 bases, and 11 bases stayed unmatched. The CDR3 nucleotides are TGTGCCAGCAGCCCGACTAGCTGGCGCCTCCAGACCCAGTACTTC. The encoded protein is CASSPTSWRLQTQYF.

There are a few counts of this clonotype. The chain combines TRBV6-6 with TRBJ1-2, with D possibly matching TRBD1 (5 bases). Germline V gene data show CDR1 as MNHNY and CDR2 as SVGAGI (reference sequence). The V end was cut by 0 bases, the J end by 2 bases, with 10 bases between. The CDR3 runs to 15 residues. Here the CDR3 DNA reads TGTGCCAGCAGTTACTCTAGGGGACCCAACTATGGCTACACCTTC. This encodes CASSYSRGPNYGYTF.

The sample holds a few counts of this clonotype. The chain combines TRBV6-5 with TRBJ2-3; TRBD2 matches at 7 bases. Per germline, CDR1 MNHEY and CDR2 SVGAGI. This CDR3 spans 18 amino acids. The V segment lost 6 bases and the J segment 1 base; nucleotides outside the gene matches: 16. Written as DNA, the CDR3 is TGTGCCAGCAGCCAACAAGGGTTCCGGGAGGCCGGCACAGATACGCAGTATTTT. Translated: CASSQQGFREAGTDTQYF.

This clonotype was counted ten times or more. The V call is TRBV18, the J call TRBJ2-7; maybe TRBD2 (5 bases). The germline gives CDR1 KGHSH, CDR2 LQKENI. Trimming took off 4 bases at V and 2 bases at J, with 15 bases between the two ends. The CDR3 has 15 residues. CDR3 DNA: TGTGCCAGCTCACTTTCGGGAAGTAGAACCTACGAGCAGTACTTC. This encodes CASSLSGSRTYEQYF.

The rearrangement links TRBV7-6 to TRBJ1-5, with D hard to call. The CDR3 has 16 amino acids. The V end was cut by 1 base, the J end by 0 bases, with 10 bases between. Germline V gives CDR1 SGHVS, CDR2 FNYEAQ. The CDR3 reads CASSLGSGYSNQPQHF. For the CDR3, the DNA is TGTGCCAGCAGCTTAGGGTCGGGTTATAGCAATCAGCCCCAGCATTTT.

J is TRBJ2-5 and V is TRBV7-3; 9 bases are a match to TRBD2. Germline trimming cut 7 bases from V and 3 bases from J; bases unmatched to any gene: 6. The germline V gene has CDR1 SGHTA and CDR2 FQGTGA. This CDR3 is 14 amino acids long. The CDR3 DNA sequence: TGTGCCAGCACTCGCGGGGGGGCCAAAGAGACCCAGTACTTC. It yields the protein CASTRGGAKETQYF. Combining the CDR3 with reference TRBV7-3 and TRBJ2-5 gives the whole variable domain GAGVSQTPSNKVTEKGKYVELRCDPISGHTALYWYRQSLGQGPEFLIYFQGTGAADDSGLPNDRFFAVRPEGSVSTLKIQRTERGDSAVYLCASTRGGAKETQYFGPGTRLLVL.

This chain joins TRBV12-1 and TRBJ1-3; TRBD1 is taken as the D call from the table, unchecked against the DNA. TRBV12-1 is marked as a pseudogene. CDR3 length: 16 amino acids. CDR3 sequence: CATQGGSTSSGNTIYF. The CDR3 DNA reads TGTGCCACCCAGGGCGGCTCAACCTCCTCTGGAAACACCATATATTTT.

This clonotype was seen only a few times. This chain links TRBV20-1 with TRBJ2-5; 14 nucleotides agree with TRBD2. The V and J ends lost 1 base and 0 bases, in that order; junction bases with no gene match: 10. CDR1 is DFQATT and CDR2 is SNEGSKA in the germline V gene (reference sequence). The CDR3 is made up of 19 amino acids. The CDR3 spells CSARGLAGGPEPYQETQYF. The CDR3 nucleotides read TGCAGTGCTAGAGGACTAGCGGGGGGGCCGGAACCGTACCAAGAGACCCAGTACTTC.

In this sample, this clonotype turned up many times. DNA of the CDR3: TGTGCCAGCAGTGCTAGCGGGGGGGATTCCACAGATACGCAGTATTTT. This encodes CASSASGGDSTDTQYF. V and J are TRBV6-4 and TRBJ2-3; 12 nucleotides agree with TRBD2. V was clipped by 4 bases and J by 2 bases; unmatched bases: 4. CDR1 MRHNA and CDR2 SNTAGT come from the germline V gene. The CDR3 spans 16 residues.

The CDR3 DNA reads as TGCGCCAGCAGCCAAGCGCCCTCGGGCACTGAAGCTTTCTTT. Translation: CASSQAPSGTEAFF. The rearrangement uses TRBV4-3 and TRBJ1-1; D ambiguous. Trimming pared 1 base from V and 4 bases from J, leaving 10 bases between. Germline V gene data show CDR1 as LGHNA and CDR2 as YSLEER. The CDR3 loop spans 14 amino acids.